Below, 10 T cell receptor beta chains from the same sample are listed, as sequenced in a study of CD8 T cells in Susac syndrome. RNA, at about 0.45 to 1 ug, was reverse transcribed with random hexamers. MiXCR, applied by TCRdb to the immunoSEQ multiplex PCR reads, yields one record per CDR3 protein. The sample yields some 150,000 distinct CDR3 sequences, just under 95% seen once. Sequencing input: CD8+ T cells from PBMCs. These receptors were collected from a human donor with multiple sclerosis.

A single count supports this clonotype. The rearrangement links TRBV9 to TRBJ2-2; 14 bases agree with TRBD2. Germline trimming cut 3 bases from V and 9 bases from J; bases unmatched to any gene: 7. Germline CDR1 is SGDLS and CDR2 is YYNGEE. This CDR3 has 16 amino acids. CDR3 DNA sequence: TGTGCCAGCAGCGGAAGACTAGCGGGGGGGAAGCGGGAGCTGTTTTTT. It specifies CASSGRLAGGKRELFF.

The chain is built from TRBV20-1 and TRBJ2-5, with 9 positions matching TRBD2. The CDR3 sequence is 12 residues long. CDR1 and CDR2 (germline): DFQATT, SNEGSKA (reference sequence). V trimming: 7 bases; J trimming: 3 bases; junction bases outside the gene matches: 3. CDR3 sequence: CSVGGGEETQYF. The CDR3 bases are TGCAGTGTCGGCGGGGGGGAAGAGACCCAGTACTTC.

V usage is TRBV27 and J usage is TRBJ2-1, with D perhaps matching TRBD2 (7 bases). V gave up 6 bases and J gave up 10 bases, with 16 bases separating them. Per the germline V gene, CDR1 is MNHEY and CDR2 is SMNVEV (reference sequence). This CDR3 is 13 amino acids long. The CDR3 bases are TGTGCCAGCAGCCTGGGGGGGGCACAGGAGCAGTTCTTC. Translation: CASSLGGAQEQFF.

The V call is TRBV20-1, the J call TRBJ1-1; 7 nucleotides line up with TRBD1. This CDR3 spans 13 amino acids. Losses at the gene ends were 6 bases for V and 3 bases for J; bases not matched to a gene: 7. CDR1 and CDR2 (germline): DFQATT, SNEGSKA (reference sequence). CDR3 protein: CSATNRGHTEAFF. The DNA of the CDR3 is TGCAGTGCAACAAACAGGGGTCACACTGAAGCTTTCTTT.

The J gene is TRBJ2-1, the V gene TRBV2, with 9 bases identical to TRBD2. V gave up 6 bases and J gave up 15 bases; unmatched junction bases: 15. The germline V gene has CDR1 SNHLY and CDR2 FYNNEI. The CDR3 is made up of 14 amino acids. The CDR3 protein is CASSSGRSSGGSFF. CDR3 coding DNA: TGTGCCAGCAGCTCGGGACGTTCAAGCGGGGGGTCGTTCTTC.

V and J are TRBV19 and TRBJ1-2; no definite D call. Germline CDR1 is LNHDA and CDR2 is SQIVND (reference sequence). Trimming removed 7 bases from V and 2 bases from J, with 8 bases in between. The CDR3 length is 12 residues. The CDR3 reads CASTRGNYGYTF. CDR3 nucleotide sequence: TGTGCCAGTACTCGGGGAAACTATGGCTACACCTTC.

The genes are TRBV29-1 and TRBJ2-5; 8 bases line up with TRBD2. Germline V CDR1 and CDR2: SQVTM, ANQGSEA. The CDR3 contains 15 residues. V trimming: 1 base; J trimming: 3 bases; junction bases outside the gene matches: 7. CDR3: CSVEGGTSWEETQYF. The CDR3 nucleotides are TGCAGCGTTGAAGGGGGGACTAGTTGGGAAGAGACCCAGTACTTC.

The chain uses TRBV10-3 and TRBJ1-2; no clear D gene. This CDR3 has 13 amino acids. V lost 3 bases and J lost 4, with 9 bases in between. Per the germline V gene, CDR1 is ENHRY and CDR2 is SYGVKD. In DNA, the CDR3 is TGTGCCATCAGTGACGGCAGTCGCTATGGCTACACCTTC. The encoded protein is CAISDGSRYGYTF.

This chain links TRBV11-2 with TRBJ2-1, with D perhaps assigned TRBD1 or TRBD2 (5 bases each). The length of the CDR3 is 15 residues. Trimming cost V 3 bases and J 6 bases, with 15 bases left between them. CDR1 is SGHAT and CDR2 is FQNNGV in the germline V gene. Here the CDR3 DNA reads TGTGCCAGCAGCTTGGACGTTGTGGGGGTCAATGAGCAGTTCTTC. Amino acids: CASSLDVVGVNEQFF. Full variable domain (rest looked up from reference TRBV11-2 and TRBJ2-1): EAGVAQSPRYKIIEKRQSVAFWCNPISGHATLYWYQQILGQGPKLLIQFQNNGVVDDSQLPKDRFSAERLKGVDSTLKIQPAKLEDSAVYLCASSLDVVGVNEQFFGPGTRLTVL.

The rearrangement joins TRBV11-2 to TRBJ2-4; the D gene is possibly TRBD2 (5 bases). The CDR3 runs 15 residues. Germline V CDR1 and CDR2: SGHAT, FQNNGV. V was pared by 5 bases and J by 7 bases, with 18 bases between. CDR3 region: CASSPRRRLRNIQYF. CDR3 DNA: TGTGCCAGCAGCCCTAGGAGGAGATTGAGGAACATTCAGTACTTC.